These T cell receptor beta chains were read from a single sample in a study of T-cell memory formation after mild COVID-19. TCRdb passed the 5' RACE reads through MiXCR, listing each CDR3 protein once. The table includes hundreds of thousands of distinct CDR3 sequences, nearly 25% detected once. The specimen sequenced was PBMCs or a T cell subset sorted from them (not recorded which). These receptors were obtained from an adult woman who had mild COVID-19 (a few samples of this study predate the infection). Cell type and time point are not known. Each CDR3 is given with its conserved first and last residue. A D gene is named only where the DNA matches it firmly. Not every row has a clone size; where given, it reads once, few, many or a size class.

v_gene,abundance,d_gene,j_gene,CDR3nt,CDR3aa
TRBV6-5,few,.,TRBJ1-2,TGTGCCAGCAGTCCCACGCCGAACTATGGCTACACCTTC,CASSPTPNYGYTF
TRBV9,few,TRBD1,TRBJ1-2,TGTGCCAGCAGTGCCGGGGGACAGGGCATCTATGGCTACACCTTC,CASSAGGQGIYGYTF
TRBV30,.,.,TRBJ1-1,TGTGCCTGCTCTGAGAAGGGGATGGTGGTCAGCACTGAAGCTTTCTTT,CACSEKGMVVSTEAFF
TRBV6-6,.,.,TRBJ1-6,TGTGCCAGCAGTTATCCGCCGGGGATTGATTCACCCCTCCACTTT,CASSYPPGIDSPLHF
TRBV19,.,TRBD2,TRBJ2-2,TGTGCCAGTAGGAGACTAGCGGGGGAAACCGGGGAGCTGTTTTTT,CASRRLAGETGELFF
TRBV2,many,TRBD1,TRBJ2-3,TGTGCCAGCCTTGAGATTCGACAGGGGAGGAGGAATTTT,CASLEIRQGRRNF
TRBV11-2,.,TRBD2,TRBJ2-3,TGTGCCAGCAGCTTATGGGGCGGGGGGCTAGGTGATACGCAGTATTTT,CASSLWGGGLGDTQYF
TRBV12-3/TRBV12-4,many,.,TRBJ1-4,TGTGCCAGCAGTTTAGCCGGGGAAAAACTGTTTTTT,CASSLAGEKLFF
TRBV5-4,.,TRBD1,TRBJ1-2,TGTGCCAGCAGCTACCGGGGACAGACTTTCTATGGCTACACCTTC,CASSYRGQTFYGYTF
TRBV7-9,few,.,TRBJ2-7,TGTGCCAGCAGCCCACAGGGACGGAGATACGAGCAGTACTTC,CASSPQGRRYEQYF
TRBV12-3/TRBV12-4,few,TRBD1,TRBJ2-5,TGTGCCAGCTCGAACGAGGACAGGGGCGTGTGGGAGACCCAGTACTTC,CASSNEDRGVWETQYF
TRBV6-2/TRBV6-3,.,.,TRBJ2-2,TGTGCCAGCTGGCGGCGGAACACCGGGGAGCTGTTTTTT,CASWRRNTGELFF
TRBV20-1,.,TRBD2,TRBJ2-1,TGCAGTGCTTCGAACCCACTAGCGGGAGGAGTAGATGAGCAGTTCTTC,CSASNPLAGGVDEQFF
TRBV20-1,few,.,TRBJ1-5,TGCAGTGCTAGAGATATTTTACAGGCCCTGTATAGCAATCAGCCCCAGCATTTT,CSARDILQALYSNQPQHF
TRBV5-1,few,.,TRBJ2-3,TGCGCCAGCAGCTTGGAAGGGGTCAGTCTTAGCACAGATACGCAGTATTTT,CASSLEGVSLSTDTQYF
TRBV24-1,.,.,TRBJ1-5,TGTGCCACCAGCTTCGGCGGAAGCAATCAGCCCCAGCATTTT,CATSFGGSNQPQHF
TRBV7-2,.,.,TRBJ2-7,TGTGCCAGCAGCTACTCGGAGTCAAGCGAGCAGTACTTC,CASSYSESSEQYF
TRBV20-1,.,.,TRBJ1-2,TGCAGTGCTAGGCGGGGCGGCCTCCTGTATGGCTACACCTTC,CSARRGGLLYGYTF
TRBV7-8,few,TRBD1,TRBJ1-1,TGTGCCAGCAGCACCCAGGGGGCTCGGACTGAAGCTTTCTTT,CASSTQGARTEAFF
TRBV19,.,TRBD1,TRBJ1-1,TGTGCCAGTACCGTAGGAGGGGGCCAGAGCACTGAAGCTTTCTTT,CASTVGGGQSTEAFF
TRBV5-1,few,TRBD1,TRBJ2-3,TGCGCCAGCAACCCGGGGGACAGGGATTCGGGAGATACGCAGTATTTT,CASNPGDRDSGDTQYF
TRBV12-3/TRBV12-4,few,.,TRBJ1-3,TGTGCCAGCAGTTTTTTCGCAGGCCGAACCCGCTCTGGAAACACCATATATTTT,CASSFFAGRTRSGNTIYF
TRBV2,few,TRBD2,TRBJ2-2,TGTGCCAGCAAGCCCGGGACTAGCGGGTCCGGGGAGCTGTTTTTT,CASKPGTSGSGELFF
TRBV27,.,.,TRBJ2-2,TGTGCCAGCAGTCTCATTGACACCGGGGAGCTGTTTTTT,CASSLIDTGELFF
TRBV5-6,.,.,TRBJ2-1,TGTGCCAGCAGCTTGGAAAGGGCGCGGCAGTTCTTC,CASSLERARQFF
TRBV28,few,.,TRBJ2-2,TGTGCCAGCAGTTTAAATAGCAGGAGGGTTCCCGGGGAGCTGTTTTTT,CASSLNSRRVPGELFF
TRBV5-5,.,TRBD1,TRBJ2-6,TGTGCCAGCAGCTTTACCGGGACAGGGGAGCTGGCCAACGTCCTGACTTTC,CASSFTGTGELANVLTF
TRBV12-3/TRBV12-4,.,TRBD2,TRBJ2-5,TGTGCCAGCAGTTTTCTGGGGGGGGAAGAGACCCAGTACTTC,CASSFLGGEETQYF
TRBV29-1,few,TRBD2,TRBJ2-7,TGCAGCGTTGAAGATGAGCGGGGGAACTCCTACGAGCAGTACTTC,CSVEDERGNSYEQYF
TRBV20-1,many,.,TRBJ2-1,TGCAGTGCCTACCAAGGGCACCGCTCCTACAATGAGCAGTTCTTC,CSAYQGHRSYNEQFF
TRBV27,.,.,TRBJ1-5,TGTGCCAGCAGTTTAAGTGGCGGGGGGTATCAGCCCCAGCATTTT,CASSLSGGGYQPQHF
TRBV9,.,TRBD2,TRBJ2-7,TGTGCCAGCAGCGGGGGAGGGGAGGTAGGGATCTACGAGCAGTACTTC,CASSGGGEVGIYEQYF
TRBV7-2,few,.,TRBJ2-1,TGTGCCAGCAGATGGGGGGGGCCGTACAATGAGCAGTTCTTC,CASRWGGPYNEQFF
TRBV5-1,few,TRBD2,TRBJ2-1,TGCGCCAGCAGCTCGACTAGCATTTGGGGCAATGAGCAGTTCTTC,CASSSTSIWGNEQFF
TRBV5-5,.,.,TRBJ1-4,TGTGCCAGCAGCTTGAGCCGAGCAACGCGTGAAAAACTGTTTTTT,CASSLSRATREKLFF
TRBV12-3/TRBV12-4,.,.,TRBJ1-1,TGTGCCAGCAGGGGGTATAGGAACACTGAAGCTTTCTTT,CASRGYRNTEAFF
TRBV7-2,.,.,TRBJ2-5,TGTGCCAGCAGCTTAACGGACAGAACCCGGGTGGACTTC,CASSLTDRTRVDF
TRBV7-9,few,TRBD1,TRBJ1-1,TGTGCCAGCAGCGCCGTGACAGGGGCGAACACTGAAGCTTTCTTT,CASSAVTGANTEAFF
TRBV5-1,.,.,TRBJ1-1,TGCGCCAGCAGCTTGAGCAGGGTAGGGACTGAAGCTTTCTTT,CASSLSRVGTEAFF
TRBV18,few,.,TRBJ2-3,TGTGCCAGCTCACCACAAGGGACTTTCACAGATACGCAGTATTTT,CASSPQGTFTDTQYF
TRBV15,.,.,TRBJ2-3,TGTGCCACCAGTCGGATATGGGCAGATACGCAGTATTTT,CATSRIWADTQYF
TRBV27,.,TRBD1,TRBJ2-7,TGTGCCAGCAGTCTCGGGACAGGGTTCGACGAGCAGTACTTC,CASSLGTGFDEQYF
TRBV6-6,.,.,TRBJ2-3,TGTGCCAGCAGTTACCTTGGACAGAGTCTTAGCACAGATACGCAGTATTTT,CASSYLGQSLSTDTQYF
TRBV20-1,.,.,TRBJ2-4,TGCAGTGCTAGAGATCTGGGAAAAAACATTCAGTACTTC,CSARDLGKNIQYF
TRBV3-1,.,.,TRBJ2-1,TGTGCCAGCGGGGTGGGGGGCTCCTACAATGAGCAGTTCTTC,CASGVGGSYNEQFF
TRBV10-3,many,TRBD2,TRBJ2-7,TGTGCCATCAGTGAGTCTCCACTAGCGGGAGGACCCCACGAGCAGTACTTC,CAISESPLAGGPHEQYF
TRBV3-1,.,TRBD1,TRBJ1-5,TGTGCCAGCAGCTACCAAAGGGACAGGGCCTATAGCAATCAGCCCCAGCATTTT,CASSYQRDRAYSNQPQHF
TRBV5-5,.,.,TRBJ1-4,TGTGCCAGCAGCTTGCCCACCCGGGGGAATGAAAAACTGTTTTTT,CASSLPTRGNEKLFF
TRBV25-1,few,.,TRBJ1-4,TGTGCCAGCAGCTGGTCAAAAGACAGTGCAACTAATGAAAAACTGTTTTTT,CASSWSKDSATNEKLFF
TRBV4-1,few,.,TRBJ1-1,TGCGCCAGCAGCCAAGGCGGGGCGAAAGACACTGAAGCTTTCTTT,CASSQGGAKDTEAFF
TRBV29-1,few,.,TRBJ2-7,TGCAGCGTTGGGGCCGGAGGGGAGCAGTACTTC,CSVGAGGEQYF
TRBV20-1,.,.,TRBJ2-7,TGCAGTGCTAGCCGGCAGTCTACCTACGAGCAGTACTTC,CSASRQSTYEQYF
TRBV5-5,few,.,TRBJ1-2,TGTGCCAGCAGCTTGACCGGATTGCATGGCTACACCTTC,CASSLTGLHGYTF
TRBV7-9,.,.,TRBJ1-2,TGTGCCAGCAGCCACACCAACTATGGCTACACCTTC,CASSHTNYGYTF
TRBV6-2/TRBV6-3,once,.,TRBJ2-7,TGTGCCAGCAGTTTAACCGGTTCGGGGATGGGCGAGCAGTACTTC,CASSLTGSGMGEQYF